The rows below give T cell receptor beta chains drawn from one sample of a study of blood T cell repertoires in COVID-19. Measured with immunoSEQ multiplex PCR; TCRdb has only the in-frame clones, and not every one. The data show roughly 43,000 clones, with nearly 70% seen just once and about 5.9% held by the top ten. The sequencing sample was made of peripheral blood. The receptors derive from an older man with acute or convalescent COVID-19. The CDR3 runs from the conserved cysteine through the conserved F or W. Fields, in order: D gene, J gene, V gene, clone size, CDR3 DNA, CDR3 protein. D genes are given only for firm matches. For some rows the clone size is stated as once, few or many, or as a class when expanded; others skip it.

d_call: TRBD2; j_call: TRBJ2-1; v_call: TRBV9; clone_size: few; cdr3_nt: TGTGCCAGCAGCGTAGATGGCGGGGGGGCCACCGATGAGCAGTTCTTC; cdr3_aa: CASSVDGGGATDEQFF
d_call: -; j_call: TRBJ1-1; v_call: TRBV5-1; clone_size: -; cdr3_nt: TGCGCCAGCAGCCAGGGACAAACGAACACTGAAGCTTTCTTT; cdr3_aa: CASSQGQTNTEAFF
d_call: TRBD1; j_call: TRBJ1-3; v_call: TRBV29-1; clone_size: -; cdr3_nt: TGCAGCGTGGGACAGAGCTCTGGAAACACCATATATTTT; cdr3_aa: CSVGQSSGNTIYF
d_call: TRBD1; j_call: TRBJ1-2; v_call: TRBV6-5; clone_size: -; cdr3_nt: TGTGCCAGCAGTCGGACAGGGGGCGTCTATGGCTACACCTTC; cdr3_aa: CASSRTGGVYGYTF
d_call: TRBD1; j_call: TRBJ1-2; v_call: TRBV4-3; clone_size: -; cdr3_nt: TGCGCCAGCAGCCCTACTCGCGAGGGGGCGCGAGGCTACACCTTC; cdr3_aa: CASSPTREGARGYTF
d_call: TRBD2; j_call: TRBJ2-1; v_call: TRBV4-2; clone_size: once; cdr3_nt: TGTGCCAGCAGCCAAGAGGTGGCGGGAGGGGGGGATGAGCAGTTCTTC; cdr3_aa: CASSQEVAGGGDEQFF
d_call: TRBD2; j_call: TRBJ2-1; v_call: TRBV4-3; clone_size: -; cdr3_nt: TGCGCCAGCAGCCAAGGTCCTAGCGGGATTTCCACTTCCAATGAGCAGTTCTTC; cdr3_aa: CASSQGPSGISTSNEQFF
d_call: -; j_call: TRBJ1-1; v_call: TRBV7-2; clone_size: few; cdr3_nt: TGTGCCAGCAGCTCCGCGATTAGGGGAACTGAAGCTTTCTTT; cdr3_aa: CASSSAIRGTEAFF
d_call: -; j_call: TRBJ2-5; v_call: TRBV2; clone_size: -; cdr3_nt: TGTGCCAGCACCGGAGGGGAGACCCAGTACTTC; cdr3_aa: CASTGGETQYF
d_call: -; j_call: TRBJ2-1; v_call: TRBV12-3/TRBV12-4; clone_size: -; cdr3_nt: TGTGCCAGCACCCCGGAGTACCCCGATGAGCAGTTCTTC; cdr3_aa: CASTPEYPDEQFF
d_call: -; j_call: TRBJ1-1; v_call: TRBV6-5; clone_size: many; cdr3_nt: TGTGCCAGCCCGGGGAACACTGAAGCTTTCTTT; cdr3_aa: CASPGNTEAFF
d_call: TRBD1; j_call: TRBJ2-5; v_call: TRBV6-5; clone_size: -; cdr3_nt: TGTGCCAGCAGTCCCGGGACAGGGTGGGTGAAGACCCAGTACTTC; cdr3_aa: CASSPGTGWVKTQYF
d_call: TRBD1; j_call: TRBJ2-7; v_call: TRBV7-9; clone_size: -; cdr3_nt: TGTGCCAGCAGCTTAGCACAGGGGGTCGGAGAGCAGTACTTC; cdr3_aa: CASSLAQGVGEQYF
d_call: TRBD1; j_call: TRBJ1-4; v_call: TRBV5-1; clone_size: few; cdr3_nt: TGCGCCAGCAGCTACGGACAGGGGGATGAAAAACTGTTTTTT; cdr3_aa: CASSYGQGDEKLFF
d_call: -; j_call: TRBJ1-4; v_call: TRBV2; clone_size: few; cdr3_nt: TGTGCCAGCAGTGAGCGGGGGGGGAATGAAAAACTGTTTTTT; cdr3_aa: CASSERGGNEKLFF
d_call: TRBD2; j_call: TRBJ2-1; v_call: TRBV3-1/TRBV3-2; clone_size: -; cdr3_nt: TGTGCCAGCAGCCAGGAGGGCGGACTAGCGGGGGTCCGCTCCTACAATGAGCAGTTCTTC; cdr3_aa: CASSQEGGLAGVRSYNEQFF
d_call: -; j_call: TRBJ1-6; v_call: TRBV11-3; clone_size: -; cdr3_nt: TGTGCCAGCAGCTTAGGGGGGGGACACCCATCACCCCTCCACTTT; cdr3_aa: CASSLGGGHPSPLHF
d_call: -; j_call: TRBJ2-4; v_call: TRBV3-1/TRBV3-2; clone_size: few; cdr3_nt: TGTGCCAGCAGCCTATCGGGTGAAGCCAAAAACATTCAGTACTTC; cdr3_aa: CASSLSGEAKNIQYF
d_call: -; j_call: TRBJ1-1; v_call: TRBV27; clone_size: once; cdr3_nt: TGTGCCAGCAGTCCCCATGGGCAGAGGAACACTGAAGCTTTCTTT; cdr3_aa: CASSPHGQRNTEAFF
d_call: -; j_call: TRBJ2-7; v_call: TRBV5-4; clone_size: -; cdr3_nt: TGTGCCAGCAGCTTATCTAGCGAACGGTCCTACGAGCAGTACTTC; cdr3_aa: CASSLSSERSYEQYF
d_call: TRBD1; j_call: TRBJ2-1; v_call: TRBV7-8; clone_size: -; cdr3_nt: TGTGCCAGCAGCGGGACAGGGACTGCCTACAATGAGCAGTTCTTC; cdr3_aa: CASSGTGTAYNEQFF
d_call: TRBD2; j_call: TRBJ2-3; v_call: TRBV7-2; clone_size: -; cdr3_nt: TGTGCCAGCAGCTTACGTCGGGAGGAGACTAGCACAGATACGCAGTATTTT; cdr3_aa: CASSLRREETSTDTQYF
d_call: -; j_call: TRBJ1-2; v_call: TRBV13; clone_size: -; cdr3_nt: TGTGCCAGCAGCCGAAGGGACATAGCTAACTATGGCTACACCTTC; cdr3_aa: CASSRRDIANYGYTF
d_call: -; j_call: TRBJ1-1; v_call: TRBV14; clone_size: -; cdr3_nt: TGTGCCAGCAGCCACGGCGCGGGTCAGGCCAGTAATACGGCTTTCTTT; cdr3_aa: CASSHGAGQASNTAFF
d_call: TRBD1; j_call: TRBJ1-4; v_call: TRBV12-3/TRBV12-4; clone_size: -; cdr3_nt: TGTGCCAGCAGTTTACAGGGGGGTGAAAAACTGTTTTTT; cdr3_aa: CASSLQGGEKLFF
d_call: -; j_call: TRBJ2-3; v_call: TRBV7-7; clone_size: once; cdr3_nt: TGTGCCAGCAGCGATGGCCGGGGAGATACGCAGTATTTT; cdr3_aa: CASSDGRGDTQYF
d_call: -; j_call: TRBJ1-2; v_call: TRBV6-5; clone_size: few; cdr3_nt: TGTGCCAGCAGTTACTCGAGAGGACGGGAGTACTATGGCTACACCTTC; cdr3_aa: CASSYSRGREYYGYTF
d_call: -; j_call: TRBJ1-1; v_call: TRBV6-1; clone_size: -; cdr3_nt: TGTGCCAGCAGTGACCCCTGGGGGGGGAACACTGAAGCTTTCTTT; cdr3_aa: CASSDPWGGNTEAFF
d_call: TRBD1; j_call: TRBJ1-2; v_call: TRBV5-4; clone_size: few; cdr3_nt: TGTGCCAGCAGCATACAGGGGGCCGGCTATGGCTACACCTTC; cdr3_aa: CASSIQGAGYGYTF
d_call: -; j_call: TRBJ1-1; v_call: TRBV19; clone_size: -; cdr3_nt: TGTGCCAGTAGTACAACCGGGACTGGGATGAACACTGAAGCTTTCTTT; cdr3_aa: CASSTTGTGMNTEAFF
d_call: -; j_call: TRBJ1-6; v_call: TRBV11-3; clone_size: once; cdr3_nt: TGTGCCAGCAGCACCAGACAGGTCGCTAATTCACCCCTCCACTTT; cdr3_aa: CASSTRQVANSPLHF
d_call: TRBD1; j_call: TRBJ1-1; v_call: TRBV27; clone_size: -; cdr3_nt: TGTGCCAGCAGTCGGACAGGGACTGAAGCTTTCTTT; cdr3_aa: CASSRTGTEAFF
d_call: TRBD1; j_call: TRBJ1-4; v_call: TRBV5-6; clone_size: -; cdr3_nt: TGTGCCAGCAGCTCAGGGGGGACTGAAAAACTGTTTTTT; cdr3_aa: CASSSGGTEKLFF
d_call: TRBD2; j_call: TRBJ2-5; v_call: TRBV5-1; clone_size: -; cdr3_nt: TGCGCCTCAAGCGGGGGGTTGGAGACCCAGTACTTC; cdr3_aa: CASSGGLETQYF
d_call: TRBD2; j_call: TRBJ2-1; v_call: TRBV10-2; clone_size: -; cdr3_nt: TGCGCCAGCATTGGAAACGGGAGGGCCTATGAGCAGTTCTTC; cdr3_aa: CASIGNGRAYEQFF
d_call: TRBD1; j_call: TRBJ2-2; v_call: TRBV5-1; clone_size: -; cdr3_nt: TGCGCCAGCAGCCCCCCTGGGACAGGGCGAACCGGGGAGCTGTTTTTT; cdr3_aa: CASSPPGTGRTGELFF
d_call: TRBD1; j_call: TRBJ1-6; v_call: TRBV5-1; clone_size: few; cdr3_nt: TGCGCCAGCAGCACCACGACAGGGTTCGATAATTCACCCCTCCACTTT; cdr3_aa: CASSTTTGFDNSPLHF
d_call: -; j_call: TRBJ1-2; v_call: TRBV27; clone_size: -; cdr3_nt: TGTGCCAGCAGCTTTGCGGGGGAGGGTTATGGCTACACCTTC; cdr3_aa: CASSFAGEGYGYTF
d_call: TRBD2; j_call: TRBJ2-2; v_call: TRBV12-5; clone_size: -; cdr3_nt: TGTGCTAGTGGTTTGGGACTAGCGGGCACCGGGGAGCTGTTTTTT; cdr3_aa: CASGLGLAGTGELFF